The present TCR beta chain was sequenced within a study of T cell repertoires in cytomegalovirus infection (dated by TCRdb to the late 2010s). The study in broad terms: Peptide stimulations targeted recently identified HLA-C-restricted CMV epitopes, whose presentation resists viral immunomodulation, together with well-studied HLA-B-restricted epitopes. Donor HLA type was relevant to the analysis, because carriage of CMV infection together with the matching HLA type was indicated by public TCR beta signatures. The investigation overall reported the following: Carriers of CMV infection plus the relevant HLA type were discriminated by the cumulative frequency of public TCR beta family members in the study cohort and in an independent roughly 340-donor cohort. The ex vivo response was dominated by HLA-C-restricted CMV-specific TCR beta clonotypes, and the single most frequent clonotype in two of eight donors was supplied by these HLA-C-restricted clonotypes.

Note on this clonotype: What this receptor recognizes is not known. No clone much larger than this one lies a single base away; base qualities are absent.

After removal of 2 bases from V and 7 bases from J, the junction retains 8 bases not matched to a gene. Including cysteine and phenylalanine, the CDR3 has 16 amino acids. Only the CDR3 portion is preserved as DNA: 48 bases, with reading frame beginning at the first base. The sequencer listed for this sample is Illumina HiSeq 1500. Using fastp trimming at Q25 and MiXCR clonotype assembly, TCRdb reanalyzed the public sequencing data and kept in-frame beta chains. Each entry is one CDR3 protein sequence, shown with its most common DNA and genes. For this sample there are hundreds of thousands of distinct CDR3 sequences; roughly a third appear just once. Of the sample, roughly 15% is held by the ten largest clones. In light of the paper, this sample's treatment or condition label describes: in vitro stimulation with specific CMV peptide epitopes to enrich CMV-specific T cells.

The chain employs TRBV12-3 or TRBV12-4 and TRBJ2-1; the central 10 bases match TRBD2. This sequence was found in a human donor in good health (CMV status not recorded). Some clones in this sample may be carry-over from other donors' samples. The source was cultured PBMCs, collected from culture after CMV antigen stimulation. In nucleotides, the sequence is TGTGCCAGCAGTTTAAGGGCCACTAGCGGGACGAATGAGCAGTTCTTC. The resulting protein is CASSLRATSGTNEQFF.